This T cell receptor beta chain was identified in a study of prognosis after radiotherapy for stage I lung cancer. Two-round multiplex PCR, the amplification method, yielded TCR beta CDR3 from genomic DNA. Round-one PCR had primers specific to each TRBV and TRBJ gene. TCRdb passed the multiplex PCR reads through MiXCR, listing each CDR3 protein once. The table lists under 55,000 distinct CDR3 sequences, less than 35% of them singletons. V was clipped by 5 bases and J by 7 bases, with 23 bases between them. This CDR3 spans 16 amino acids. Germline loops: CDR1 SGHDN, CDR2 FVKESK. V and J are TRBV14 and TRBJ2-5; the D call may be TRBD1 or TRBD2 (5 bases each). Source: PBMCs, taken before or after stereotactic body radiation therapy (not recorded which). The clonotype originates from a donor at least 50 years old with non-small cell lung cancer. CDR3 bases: TGTGCCAGCAGCGGGATGGGGGTCCAGGGAGAGGGGACCCAGTACTTC. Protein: CASSGMGVQGEGTQYF.